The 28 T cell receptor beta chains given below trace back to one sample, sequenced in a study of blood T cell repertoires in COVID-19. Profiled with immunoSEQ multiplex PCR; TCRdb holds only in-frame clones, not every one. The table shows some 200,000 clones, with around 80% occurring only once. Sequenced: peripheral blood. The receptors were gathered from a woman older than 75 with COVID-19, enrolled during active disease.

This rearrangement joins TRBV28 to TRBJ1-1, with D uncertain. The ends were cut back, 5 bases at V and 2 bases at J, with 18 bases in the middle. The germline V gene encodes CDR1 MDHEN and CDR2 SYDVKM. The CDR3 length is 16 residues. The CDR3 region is CASSSNRHRLNTEAFF. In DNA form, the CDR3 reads TGTGCCAGCAGTAGTAATCGACACCGACTAAACACTGAAGCTTTCTTT.

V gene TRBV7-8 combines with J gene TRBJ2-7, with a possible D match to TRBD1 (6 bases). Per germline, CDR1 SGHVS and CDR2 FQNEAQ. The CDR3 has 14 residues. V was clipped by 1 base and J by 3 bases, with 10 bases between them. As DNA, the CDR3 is TGTGCCAGCAGCTTAGAGTGGGGGCTCTACGAGCAGTACTTC. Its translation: CASSLEWGLYEQYF.

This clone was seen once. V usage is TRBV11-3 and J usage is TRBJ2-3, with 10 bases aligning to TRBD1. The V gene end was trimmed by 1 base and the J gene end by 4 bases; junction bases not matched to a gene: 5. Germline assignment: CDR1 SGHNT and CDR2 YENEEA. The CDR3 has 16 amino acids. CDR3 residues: CASSLGGQGVADTQYF. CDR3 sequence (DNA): TGTGCCAGCAGCTTAGGAGGACAGGGGGTTGCAGATACGCAGTATTTT.

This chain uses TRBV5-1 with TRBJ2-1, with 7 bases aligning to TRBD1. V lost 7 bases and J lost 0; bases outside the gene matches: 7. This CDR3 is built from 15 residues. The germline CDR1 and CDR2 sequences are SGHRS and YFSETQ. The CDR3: CASVQTGNSYNEQFF. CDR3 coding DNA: TGCGCCAGCGTACAGACAGGGAACTCCTACAATGAGCAGTTCTTC.

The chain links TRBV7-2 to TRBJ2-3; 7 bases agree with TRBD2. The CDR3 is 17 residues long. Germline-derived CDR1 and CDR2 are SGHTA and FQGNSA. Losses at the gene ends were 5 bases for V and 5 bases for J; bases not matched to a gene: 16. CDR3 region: CASSPLGTIGGRDTQYF. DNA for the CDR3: TGTGCCAGCAGCCCACTCGGGACTATCGGCGGTAGAGATACGCAGTATTTT.

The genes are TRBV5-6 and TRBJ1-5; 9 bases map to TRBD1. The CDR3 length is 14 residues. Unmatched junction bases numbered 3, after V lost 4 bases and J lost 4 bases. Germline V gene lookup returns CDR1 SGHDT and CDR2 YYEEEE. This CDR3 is CASSGGTGNQPQHF. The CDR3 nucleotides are TGTGCCAGCAGCGGCGGGACAGGGAATCAGCCCCAGCATTTT.

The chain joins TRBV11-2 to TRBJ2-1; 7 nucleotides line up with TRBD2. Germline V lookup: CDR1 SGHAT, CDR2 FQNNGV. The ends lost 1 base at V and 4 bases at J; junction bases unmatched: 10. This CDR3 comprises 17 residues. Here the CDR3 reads CASSLVRWDYPYNEQFF. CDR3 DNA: TGTGCCAGCAGCTTAGTCCGGTGGGACTACCCTTACAATGAGCAGTTCTTC.

The CDR3 is CASSPQTGGHNSPLHF. The DNA for the CDR3 is TGTGCCAGCAGCCCTCAGACAGGGGGACATAATTCACCCCTCCACTTT. The chain links TRBV7-8 to TRBJ1-6, with 9 bases matching TRBD1. Unmatched junction bases numbered 7, after V lost 5 bases and J lost 5 bases. CDR3 size: 16 residues. CDR1 is SGHVS, CDR2 FQNEAQ, per germline.

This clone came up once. The CDR3 nucleotides are TGTGCCAGCAGCCCCAGGTCGGGGGGCTTCAACACCGGGGAGCTGTTTTTT. Translation: CASSPRSGGFNTGELFF. J is TRBJ2-2 and V is TRBV5-5, with D perhaps TRBD2 (7 bases). V was clipped by 4 bases and J by 2 bases, with 18 bases between them. In germline, CDR1 is SGHKS, CDR2 YYEKEE (reference sequence). This CDR3 is 17 amino acids long.

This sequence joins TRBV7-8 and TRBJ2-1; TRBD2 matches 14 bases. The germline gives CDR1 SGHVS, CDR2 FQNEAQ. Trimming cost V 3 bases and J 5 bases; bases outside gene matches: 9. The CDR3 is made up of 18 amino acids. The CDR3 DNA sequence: TGTGCCAGCAGCTTCCGATATGCGACTAGCGGGGGGGACAATGAGCAGTTCTTC. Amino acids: CASSFRYATSGGDNEQFF.

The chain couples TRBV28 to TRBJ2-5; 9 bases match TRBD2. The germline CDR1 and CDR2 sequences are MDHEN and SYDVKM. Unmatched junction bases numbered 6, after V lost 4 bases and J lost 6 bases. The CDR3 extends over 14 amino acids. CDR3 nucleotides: TGTGCCAGCAGTTGGTCTGCGGGGGGGAAGACCCAGTACTTC. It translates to CASSWSAGGKTQYF. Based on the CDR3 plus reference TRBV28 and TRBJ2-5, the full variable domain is DVKVTQSSRYLVKRTGEKVFLECVQDMDHENMFWYRQDPGLGLRLIYFSYDVKMKEKGDIPEGYSVSREKKERFSLILESASTNQTSMYLCASSWSAGGKTQYFGPGTRLLVL.

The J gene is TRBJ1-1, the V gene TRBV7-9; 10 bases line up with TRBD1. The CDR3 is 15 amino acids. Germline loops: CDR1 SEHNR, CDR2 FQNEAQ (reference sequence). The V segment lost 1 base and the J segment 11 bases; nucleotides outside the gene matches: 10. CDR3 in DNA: TGTGCCAGCAGCTTAGGAGGTGACAGGGGGCGTCGGGCTTTCTTT. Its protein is CASSLGGDRGRRAFF.

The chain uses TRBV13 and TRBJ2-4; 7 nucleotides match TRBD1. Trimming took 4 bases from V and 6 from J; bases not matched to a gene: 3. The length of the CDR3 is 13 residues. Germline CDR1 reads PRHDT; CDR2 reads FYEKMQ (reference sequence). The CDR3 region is CASSSRQGNIQYF. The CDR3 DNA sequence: TGTGCCAGCAGCTCCCGACAGGGAAACATTCAGTACTTC.

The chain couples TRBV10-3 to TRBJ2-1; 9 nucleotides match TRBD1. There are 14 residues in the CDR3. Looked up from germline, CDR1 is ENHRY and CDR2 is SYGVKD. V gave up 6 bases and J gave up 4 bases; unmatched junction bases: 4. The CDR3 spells CAISPGQGYNEQFF. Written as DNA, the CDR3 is TGTGCCATCAGCCCGGGACAGGGTTACAATGAGCAGTTCTTC.

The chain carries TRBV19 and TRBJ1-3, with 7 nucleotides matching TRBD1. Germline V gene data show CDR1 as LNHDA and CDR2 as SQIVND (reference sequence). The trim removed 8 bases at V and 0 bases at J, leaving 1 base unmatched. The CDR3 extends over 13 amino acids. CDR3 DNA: TGTGCCAGTCGGGACAGCTCTGGAAACACCATATATTTT. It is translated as CASRDSSGNTIYF.

The DNA of the CDR3 is TGCGCCAGCAGCGCGACAGGGAAGTCTAACACTGAAGCTTTCTTT. This translates into CASSATGKSNTEAFF. The chain couples TRBV5-1 to TRBJ1-1; TRBD1 agrees at 7 bases. After removal of 4 bases from V and 2 bases from J, the junction contained 8 bases not matched to a gene. Per germline, CDR1 SGHRS and CDR2 YFSETQ. The CDR3 contains 15 residues.

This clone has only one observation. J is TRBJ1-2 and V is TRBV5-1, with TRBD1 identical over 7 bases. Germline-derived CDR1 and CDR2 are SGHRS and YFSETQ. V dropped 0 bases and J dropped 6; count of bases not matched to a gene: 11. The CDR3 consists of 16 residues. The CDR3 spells CASSLGATGADNGYTF. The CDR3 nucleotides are TGCGCCAGCAGCTTGGGGGCCACAGGGGCGGATAATGGCTACACCTTC. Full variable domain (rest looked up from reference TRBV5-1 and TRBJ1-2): KAGVTQTPRYLIKTRGQQVTLSCSPISGHRSVSWYQQTPGQGLQFLFEYFSETQRNKGNFPGRFSGRQFSNSRSEMNVSTLELGDSALYLCASSLGATGADNGYTFGSGTRLTVV.

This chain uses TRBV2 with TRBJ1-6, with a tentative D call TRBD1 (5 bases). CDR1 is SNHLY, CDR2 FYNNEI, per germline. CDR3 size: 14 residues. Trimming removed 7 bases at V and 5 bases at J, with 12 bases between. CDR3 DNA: TGTGCCAGCAAGCTACAGGCGGATAATTCACCCCTCCACTTT. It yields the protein CASKLQADNSPLHF.

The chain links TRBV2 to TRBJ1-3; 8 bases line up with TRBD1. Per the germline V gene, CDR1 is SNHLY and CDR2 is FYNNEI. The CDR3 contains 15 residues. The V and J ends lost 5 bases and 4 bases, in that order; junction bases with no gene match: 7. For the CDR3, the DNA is TGTGCCAGCAGTCAGGACAGGGCGCGCGGAAACACCATATATTTT. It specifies CASSQDRARGNTIYF.

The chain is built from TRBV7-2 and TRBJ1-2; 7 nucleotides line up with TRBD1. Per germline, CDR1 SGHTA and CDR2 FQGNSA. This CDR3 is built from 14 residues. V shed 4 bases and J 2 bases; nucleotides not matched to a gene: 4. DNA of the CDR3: TGTGCCAGCAGCTCGTGGACAGGCAACTATGGCTACACCTTC. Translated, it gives CASSSWTGNYGYTF. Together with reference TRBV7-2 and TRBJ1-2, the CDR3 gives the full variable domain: GAGVSQSPSNKVTEKGKDVELRCDPISGHTALYWYRQSLGQGLEFLIYFQGNSAPDKSGLPSDRFSAERTGGSVSTLTIQRTQQEDSAVYLCASSSWTGNYGYTFGSGTRLTVV.

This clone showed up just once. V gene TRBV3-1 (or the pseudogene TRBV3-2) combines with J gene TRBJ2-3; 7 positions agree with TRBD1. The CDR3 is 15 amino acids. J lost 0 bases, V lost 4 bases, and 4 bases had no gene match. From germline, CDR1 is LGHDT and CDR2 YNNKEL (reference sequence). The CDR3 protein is CASSLGDRSTDTQYF. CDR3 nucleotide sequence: TGTGCCAGCAGCCTAGGGGACAGAAGCACAGATACGCAGTATTTT.

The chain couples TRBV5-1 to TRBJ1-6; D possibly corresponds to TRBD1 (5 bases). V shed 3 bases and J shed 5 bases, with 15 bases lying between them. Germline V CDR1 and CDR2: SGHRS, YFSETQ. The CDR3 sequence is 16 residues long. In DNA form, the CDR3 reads TGCGCCAGCAGCTCGGGGGGGGGACGAGATAATTCACCCCTCCACTTT. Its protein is CASSSGGGRDNSPLHF.

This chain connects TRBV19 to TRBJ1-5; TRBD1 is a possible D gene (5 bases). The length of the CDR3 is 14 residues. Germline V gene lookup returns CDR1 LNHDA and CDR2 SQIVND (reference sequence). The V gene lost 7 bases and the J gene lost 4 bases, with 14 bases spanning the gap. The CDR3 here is CASNKWQGNQPQHF. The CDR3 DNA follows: TGTGCCAGTAATAAGTGGCAGGGAAATCAGCCCCAGCATTTT.

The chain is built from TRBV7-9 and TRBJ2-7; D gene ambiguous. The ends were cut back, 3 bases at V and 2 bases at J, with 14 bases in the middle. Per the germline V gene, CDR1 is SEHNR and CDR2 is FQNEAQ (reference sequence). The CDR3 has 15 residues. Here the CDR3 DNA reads TGTGCCAGCAGCTTGTCAGGCGATTTTACCTACGAGCAGTACGTC. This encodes CASSLSGDFTYEQYV.

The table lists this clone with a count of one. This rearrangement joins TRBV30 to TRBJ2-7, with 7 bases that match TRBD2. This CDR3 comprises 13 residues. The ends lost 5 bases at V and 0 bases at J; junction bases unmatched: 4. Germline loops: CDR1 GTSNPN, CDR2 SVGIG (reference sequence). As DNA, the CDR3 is TGTGCCTGGCTAGCGGCGAGCTCCTACGAGCAGTACTTC. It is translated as CAWLAASSYEQYF.

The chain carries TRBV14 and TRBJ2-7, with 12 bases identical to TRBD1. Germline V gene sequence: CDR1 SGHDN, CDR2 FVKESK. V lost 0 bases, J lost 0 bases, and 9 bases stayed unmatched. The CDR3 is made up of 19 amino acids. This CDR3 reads CASSQEWGTGGRSSYEQYF. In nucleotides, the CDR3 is TGTGCCAGCAGCCAAGAATGGGGGACAGGGGGCAGGAGCTCCTACGAGCAGTACTTC.

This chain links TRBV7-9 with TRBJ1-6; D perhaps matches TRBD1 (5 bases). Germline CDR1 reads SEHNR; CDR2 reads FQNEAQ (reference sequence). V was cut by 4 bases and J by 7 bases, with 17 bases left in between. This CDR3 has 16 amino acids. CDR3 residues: CASSSDNGGKNSPLHF. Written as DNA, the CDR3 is TGTGCCAGCAGCTCCGATAACGGGGGGAAAAATTCACCCCTCCACTTT. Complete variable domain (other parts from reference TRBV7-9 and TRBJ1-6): DTGVSQNPRHKITKRGQNVTFRCDPISEHNRLYWYRQTLGQGPEFLTYFQNEAQLEKSRLLSDRFSAERPKGSFSTLEIQRTEQGDSAMYLCASSSDNGGKNSPLHFGNGTRLTVT.

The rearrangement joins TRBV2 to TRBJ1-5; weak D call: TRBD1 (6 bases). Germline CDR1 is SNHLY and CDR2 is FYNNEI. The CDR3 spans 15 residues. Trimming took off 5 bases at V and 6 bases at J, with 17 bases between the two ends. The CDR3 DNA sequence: TGTGCCAGCAGTATGTTACAGGGCGATAGTCAGCCCCAGCATTTT. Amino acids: CASSMLQGDSQPQHF.